Listed here are 18 T cell receptor beta chains from one sample, sequenced in a study of blood T cell repertoires in COVID-19. Sequencing was performed with immunoSEQ multiplex PCR; in TCRdb, only in-frame clones are kept and a portion is missing. The sample shows some 400,000 clones, over 75% of them seen only once. Material: peripheral blood. Receptors originate from a woman aged 55-69 years with COVID-19, enrolled during active disease.

The chain combines TRBV25-1 with TRBJ1-3; D unclear. The CDR3 sequence is 16 residues long. Between the trimmed V and J ends, which lost 6 bases and 4 bases, there was a span of 19 bases. Germline CDR1 and CDR2: MGHDK and SYGVNS. In DNA form, the CDR3 reads TGTGCCAGCAGCGAACATGAGAGGGCTTGGGGAAACACCATATATTTT. It is translated as CASSEHERAWGNTIYF.

The V and J genes are TRBV14 and TRBJ2-6; TRBD2 is a possible D gene (6 bases). This CDR3 has 17 residues. Germline CDR1 is SGHDN and CDR2 is FVKESK. With 1 base removed from V and 4 bases from J, the gap between germline ends came to 14 bases. The CDR3 here is CASSQGWRVAGANVLTF. The CDR3 DNA is TGTGCCAGCAGCCAAGGATGGAGGGTAGCGGGGGCCAACGTCCTGACTTTC. Full variable domain (rest looked up from reference TRBV14 and TRBJ2-6): EAGVTQFPSHSVIEKGQTVTLRCDPISGHDNLYWYRRVMGKEIKFLLHFVKESKQDESGMPNNRFLAERTGGTYSTLKVQPAELEDSGVYFCASSQGWRVAGANVLTFGAGSRLTVL.

A single count supports this clone. The V call is TRBV9, the J call TRBJ1-2, with 7 bases aligning to TRBD1. With 4 bases clipped from V and 1 base from J, the junction kept 4 bases outside the gene matches. Germline V gene data show CDR1 as SGDLS and CDR2 as YYNGEE. The CDR3 is 14 amino acids. The CDR3 region has the DNA TGTGCCAGCAGCCCAGGGGGGATTAACTATGGCTACACCTTC. It yields the protein CASSPGGINYGYTF.

This chain joins TRBV4-1 and TRBJ1-3; D possibly corresponds to TRBD1 (6 bases). Per germline, CDR1 MGHRA and CDR2 YSYEKL. This CDR3 spans 16 amino acids. Trimming took 1 base from V and 2 from J, leaving 12 bases between them. This CDR3 is CASSQGGEGAGNTIYF. Written as DNA, the CDR3 is TGCGCCAGCAGCCAAGGGGGCGAGGGGGCTGGAAACACCATATATTTT.

The chain is built from TRBV9 and TRBJ2-2; maybe TRBD1 (6 bases). The CDR3 has 15 residues. V lost 0 bases to trimming and J lost 7 bases, with 13 bases between them. CDR1 is SGDLS and CDR2 is YYNGEE in the germline V gene. CDR3 sequence reads: CASSVGPGDVGELFF. CDR3 DNA: TGTGCCAGCAGCGTAGGGCCAGGGGATGTCGGGGAGCTGTTTTTT.

This chain uses TRBV5-4 with TRBJ2-1; D remains unclear. CDR1 and CDR2 from the germline V gene are SGHNT and YYREEE (reference sequence). Trimming shortened V by 4 bases and J by 6 bases, and 14 bases separated the two germline ends. This CDR3 is 14 amino acids long. The CDR3 sequence: CASSPVRSLNEQFF. CDR3 sequence (DNA): TGTGCCAGCAGCCCTGTTCGCAGTCTCAATGAGCAGTTCTTC.

CDR3 nucleotides: TGCAGCGTGGACACAGGGCTGAACACTGAAGCTTTCTTT. Its protein product is CSVDTGLNTEAFF. This chain connects TRBV29-1 to TRBJ1-1; TRBD1 might be the D (6 bases). CDR1 is SQVTM and CDR2 is ANQGSEA in the germline V gene. The CDR3 covers 13 residues. The germline V and J ends were trimmed by 6 bases and 0 bases, with 11 bases remaining between them.

The V and J genes are TRBV15 and TRBJ1-6; 8 nucleotides match TRBD1. The CDR3 spans 13 residues. After removal of 5 bases from V and 10 bases from J, the junction contained 4 bases not matched to a gene. Germline loops: CDR1 LNHNV, CDR2 YYDKDF (reference sequence). CDR3: CATSVPGGSPLHF. The CDR3 DNA reads TGTGCCACCAGCGTCCCAGGGGGCTCACCCCTCCACTTT.

This sequence joins TRBV2 and TRBJ2-1, with TRBD2 matching 15 bases. Germline CDR1 reads SNHLY; CDR2 reads FYNNEI. V lost 0 bases, J lost 6 bases, and 0 bases stayed unmatched. The CDR3 is 16 amino acids. The CDR3 DNA follows: TGTGCCAGCAGTGAAGCGGGACTAGCGGGGGGCAATGAGCAGTTCTTC. This gives the protein CASSEAGLAGGNEQFF.

This rearrangement joins TRBV6-6 to TRBJ2-6, with 8 bases aligning to TRBD1. Germline trimming cut 10 bases from V and 0 bases from J; bases unmatched to any gene: 5. CDR1 is MNHNY and CDR2 is SVGAGI in the germline V gene (reference sequence). The CDR3 contains 15 residues. The CDR3, as DNA: TGTGCCACCAGGACAGGGAACTCTGGGGCCAACGTCCTGACTTTC. It encodes CATRTGNSGANVLTF.

J is TRBJ2-1 and V is TRBV27; the D is unclear. The CDR3 spans 11 residues. Germline-derived CDR1 and CDR2 are MNHEY and SMNVEV (reference sequence). Trimming stripped 8 bases from V and 4 bases from J, with 6 bases between. CDR3 nucleotides: TGTGCCAGCCGGAGTTACAATGAGCAGTTCTTC. Protein sequence: CASRSYNEQFF.

V is TRBV6-5 and J is TRBJ1-2, with D possibly being TRBD1 (6 bases). This CDR3 comprises 15 residues. The germline CDR1 and CDR2 sequences are MNHEY and SVGAGI. V was pared by 6 bases and J by 5 bases, with 19 bases between. The CDR3 sequence: CASSYHQTGYYGYTF. CDR3 nucleotide sequence: TGTGCCAGCAGCTATCACCAGACAGGATATTATGGCTACACCTTC.

The chain has TRBV13 and TRBJ1-4, with TRBD1 matching 10 bases. The V segment lost 6 bases and the J segment 6 bases; nucleotides outside the gene matches: 4. The CDR3 totals 14 residues. Germline lookup yields CDR1 PRHDT and CDR2 FYEKMQ (reference sequence). CDR3 residues: CASSDRGQHEKLFF. The CDR3 nucleotides read TGTGCCAGCAGTGACAGGGGGCAACATGAAAAACTGTTTTTT.

The V call is TRBV28, the J call TRBJ2-5, with 7 nucleotides matching TRBD2. Germline assignment: CDR1 MDHEN and CDR2 SYDVKM. Unmatched junction bases numbered 10, after V lost 3 bases and J lost 6 bases. The length of the CDR3 is 15 residues. The CDR3 region is CASSLPRRGRKTQYF. The DNA of the CDR3 is TGTGCCAGCAGTTTGCCTCGGCGGGGGAGAAAGACCCAGTACTTC.

The V and J genes are TRBV5-1 and TRBJ1-2; D remains unclear. CDR3 size: 14 residues. Germline CDR1 reads SGHRS; CDR2 reads YFSETQ. Trimming cost V 5 bases and J 4 bases, with 15 bases left between them. The CDR3 coding sequence is TGCGCCAGCAGTGGATCCGACCGGGGCTATGGCTACACCTTC. Translation gives CASSGSDRGYGYTF. The whole variable domain, remainder taken from reference TRBV5-1 and TRBJ1-2, is KAGVTQTPRYLIKTRGQQVTLSCSPISGHRSVSWYQQTPGQGLQFLFEYFSETQRNKGNFPGRFSGRQFSNSRSEMNVSTLELGDSALYLCASSGSDRGYGYTFGSGTRLTVV.

As DNA, the CDR3 is TGTGCCAGCTCCCTCGGGACAGGTTACGAGCAGTACTTC. Translating gives CASSLGTGYEQYF. The chain carries TRBV2 and TRBJ2-7; 8 bases match TRBD1. The CDR3 spans 13 residues. CDR1 is SNHLY and CDR2 is FYNNEI in the germline V gene. J gave up 4 bases and V 8 bases, and 7 bases lay outside the gene matches.

The J gene is TRBJ1-1, the V gene TRBV7-2, with TRBD1 as a possible D gene (6 bases). This CDR3 contains 15 residues. Germline-derived CDR1 and CDR2 are SGHTA and FQGNSA. Trimming left V 3 bases short and J 0 bases short, with 11 bases between. The CDR3 region is CASSLAGGVNTEAFF. CDR3 in DNA: TGTGCCAGCAGCTTGGCGGGGGGCGTGAACACTGAAGCTTTCTTT.

The gene calls are TRBV5-1 and TRBJ2-1, with D hard to call. The germline gives CDR1 SGHRS, CDR2 YFSETQ. V lost 4 bases and J lost 6, with 14 bases in between. This CDR3 has 14 amino acids. The CDR3 region is CASSRIPGPNEQFF. CDR3 sequence (DNA): TGCGCCAGCAGCCGAATACCGGGTCCCAATGAGCAGTTCTTC.